This T cell receptor beta chain is drawn from a study of blood T cells in healthy people across ages. Study-wide context: The capture of about one barcoded beta molecule per two T cells was achieved by template switching. Study conclusions and caveats: Older age coincided with a roughly linear decline in TCR beta diversity per million T cells.

The germline V gene has CDR1 KGHDR and CDR2 SFDVKD. V lost 2 bases, J lost 1 base, and 10 bases lay in between. The CDR3 covers 15 residues. The study recruited healthy Caucasian donors from Russia who were aged about 6 to 90. This clonotype has a count of ten or more. Its matching antigen is unknown. The authors ran a second PCR of roughly 6 to 12 cycles using a sample-barcoded 5' primer and a J-beta primer mix. One entry per CDR3 protein results from TCRdb running MiXCR on the 5' RACE reads. Here the sample spans around 1.5 million distinct CDR3 sequences, 40% to 50% being singletons. This TCR came from a young woman in good health. The chain uses TRBV24-1 and TRBJ2-5; D might be TRBD1 or TRBD2, each matching 6 bases. Sequenced input: blood. Here the CDR3 reads CATSDSRDIQETQYF. The CDR3 DNA is TGTGCCACCAGTGATTCGCGGGACATCCAAGAGACCCAGTACTTC.